The 19 T cell receptor beta chains presented below share a single source sample, sequenced in a study of CD8+ T cells in alopecia areata. RNA was extracted and reverse transcribed into cDNA as the sequencing template. Libraries were prepared by immunoSEQ multiplex PCR; TCRdb keeps only in-frame clonotypes and omits some of them. The profile shows 200,000 to 250,000 clones, around 66% of them singletons. Treatment given: oral pan-JAK inhibitor, 5-10 mg twice daily. This specimen was CD4+ T cells sorted from blood, taken at week 4, from a patient treated with tofacitinib. The receptors here all came from a human donor with alopecia areata.

This clone was seen a handful of times. The CDR3: CASSLGTDSYPNEKLFF. CDR3 sequence (DNA): TGCGCCAGCAGCTTGGGTACCGACAGCTATCCCAATGAAAAACTGTTTTTT. V gene TRBV5-1 combines with J gene TRBJ1-4; D perhaps matches TRBD1 (5 bases). With 0 bases removed from V and 5 bases from J, the gap between germline ends came to 17 bases. This CDR3 region has 17 residues. The germline V gene has CDR1 SGHRS and CDR2 YFSETQ. Combining the CDR3 with reference TRBV5-1 and TRBJ1-4 gives the whole variable domain KAGVTQTPRYLIKTRGQQVTLSCSPISGHRSVSWYQQTPGQGLQFLFEYFSETQRNKGNFPGRFSGRQFSNSRSEMNVSTLELGDSALYLCASSLGTDSYPNEKLFFGSGTQLSVL.

The chain links TRBV7-2 to TRBJ1-1; D remains unclear. CDR3 length equals 15 residues. V gave up 2 bases and J gave up 5 bases, with 15 bases separating them. CDR1 and CDR2 (germline): SGHTA, FQGNSA. The DNA of the CDR3 is TGTGCCAGCAGCTTAAGTAGGGCAAGGAGTACTGAAGCTTTCTTT. It is translated as CASSLSRARSTEAFF.

This chain uses TRBV4-3 with TRBJ1-1; D unclear. V gave up 0 bases and J gave up 4 bases, with 12 bases separating them. The CDR3 has 15 amino acids. Germline assignment: CDR1 LGHNA and CDR2 YSLEER. The CDR3 nucleotides read TGCGCCAGCAGCCAAGATCGGACCCTGGGCACTGAAGCTTTCTTT. Translation: CASSQDRTLGTEAFF.

This clone was observed a few times. The J gene is TRBJ2-7, the V gene TRBV7-2; perhaps D is TRBD1 or TRBD2 (5 bases each). Germline loops: CDR1 SGHTA, CDR2 FQGNSA. This CDR3 region has 15 residues. The V gene lost 1 base and the J gene lost 0 bases, with 10 bases spanning the gap. CDR3: CASSLDPGSSYEQYF. CDR3 coding DNA: TGTGCCAGCAGCTTAGATCCAGGGAGCTCCTACGAGCAGTACTTC. The full variable domain, with the rest looked up from reference TRBV7-2 and TRBJ2-7, is GAGVSQSPSNKVTEKGKDVELRCDPISGHTALYWYRQSLGQGLEFLIYFQGNSAPDKSGLPSDRFSAERTGGSVSTLTIQRTQQEDSAVYLCASSLDPGSSYEQYFGPGTRLTVT.

The chain has TRBV23-1 and TRBJ1-6; D gene uncertain. TRBV23-1 falls under the ORF class, with uncertain function. The V end was cut by 8 bases, the J end by 2 bases, with 19 bases between. The CDR3 runs 17 residues. The CDR3 DNA is TGCGCCAGCTCCGTTAGGGTACCCGATCCCTATAATTCACCCCTCCACTTT. Residues: CASSVRVPDPYNSPLHF.

J is TRBJ1-6 and V is TRBV10-2, with TRBD1 matching 8 bases. Germline assignment: CDR1 WSHSY and CDR2 SAAADI. Losses at the gene ends were 3 bases for V and 8 bases for J; bases not matched to a gene: 9. The CDR3 is made up of 16 amino acids. The CDR3: CASSDGSGTGYSPLHF. The CDR3 nucleotides are TGCGCCAGCAGTGACGGCAGCGGGACAGGCTATTCACCCCTCCACTTT.

This chain uses TRBV30 with TRBJ1-1; a weak D match, TRBD1 (5 bases). Per germline, CDR1 GTSNPN and CDR2 SVGIG (reference sequence). There are 14 residues in the CDR3. The CDR3, as DNA: TGTGCTTGCAACCCGGGACTGGTGAACACTGAAGCTTTCTTT. Its translation: CACNPGLVNTEAFF.

Comment on this clone: Other DNA variants within this sample encode the same CDR3. This chain joins TRBV27 and TRBJ1-5; D is ambiguous. This CDR3 has 12 amino acids. From germline, CDR1 is MNHEY and CDR2 SMNVEV (reference sequence). V shed 2 bases and J shed 6 bases, with 5 bases lying between them. DNA for the CDR3: TGTGCCAGCAGTTTAATCGGTCAGCCCCAGCATTTT. Its translation: CASSLIGQPQHF.

This clone was seen ten or more times. Within the sample, other DNA sequences also encode this same CDR3. The CDR3 spells CASSSGQNYGYTF. CDR3 DNA sequence: TGTGCCAGCAGCTCCGGACAGAACTATGGCTACACCTTC. This rearrangement joins TRBV7-2 to TRBJ1-2; D may be TRBD1 (6 bases). V was trimmed by 4 bases and J by 2 bases, leaving 8 bases between them. CDR3 length: 13 amino acids. The germline CDR1 and CDR2 sequences are SGHTA and FQGNSA.

This sequence joins TRBV7-9 and TRBJ2-1; tentatively, D is TRBD2 (7 bases). Germline CDR1 is SEHNR and CDR2 is FQNEAQ (reference sequence). The CDR3 has 15 amino acids. V lost 2 bases to trimming and J lost 6 bases, with 14 bases between them. CDR3: CASSLRGGGVNEQFF. The CDR3 DNA is TGTGCCAGCAGCTTAAGGGGCGGGGGCGTCAATGAGCAGTTCTTC.

This clone has more than one count but fewer than ten. The V and J genes are TRBV7-2 and TRBJ2-5, with D perhaps TRBD1 or TRBD2 (6 bases each). From germline, CDR1 is SGHTA and CDR2 FQGNSA. This CDR3 has 13 residues. V was pared by 8 bases and J by 1 base, with 11 bases between. CDR3: CASVQGLQETQYF. CDR3 coding DNA: TGTGCCAGCGTACAGGGACTCCAAGAGACCCAGTACTTC.

This clone was seen only a few times. The CDR3 bases are TGCGCCAGCAGCCTCTCAGAGGGACCTCGGGATGGCTACACCTTC. This sequence encodes CASSLSEGPRDGYTF. This chain uses TRBV5-1 with TRBJ1-2; perhaps TRBD1 as D (5 bases). Trimming shortened V by 4 bases and J by 6 bases, and 19 bases separated the two germline ends. The CDR3 is 15 residues long. Germline values: CDR1 SGHRS, CDR2 YFSETQ.

In its sample, this clone was seen many times. The chain has TRBV18 and TRBJ1-2; 8 positions agree with TRBD1. This CDR3 has 15 residues. Trimming at V came to 6 bases and at J to 6 bases, leaving 12 bases not matched to a gene. The germline gives CDR1 KGHSH, CDR2 LQKENI. The CDR3 reads CASSPEATGVDGYTF. The CDR3 DNA sequence: TGTGCCAGCTCCCCCGAGGCGACAGGGGTTGATGGCTACACCTTC.

This clone was counted a few times. The CDR3 reads CASSQEPSGGTDNEQFF. CDR3 bases: TGCGCCAGCAGCCAAGAGCCTAGCGGGGGGACAGACAATGAGCAGTTCTTC. This rearrangement joins TRBV4-3 to TRBJ2-1; 11 nucleotides agree with TRBD2. Germline V CDR1 and CDR2: LGHNA, YSLEER. This CDR3 contains 17 residues. With 0 bases clipped from V and 5 bases from J, the junction kept 6 bases outside the gene matches.

This rearrangement joins TRBV5-1 to TRBJ2-5; D gene uncertain. CDR1 and CDR2 (germline): SGHRS, YFSETQ. Trimming pared 0 bases from V and 2 bases from J, leaving 8 bases between. The CDR3 has 14 residues. The DNA of the CDR3 is TGCGCCAGCAGCTTGGAACCCAATCAAGAGACCCAGTACTTC. Translation: CASSLEPNQETQYF.

This clone was counted once. The chain couples TRBV30 to TRBJ2-1, with 9 bases aligning to TRBD2. CDR1 and CDR2 (germline): GTSNPN, SVGIG (reference sequence). CDR3 length equals 15 residues. The junction had 5 bases not matched to a gene; V was cut back by 5 bases and J by 0 bases. CDR3 DNA sequence: TGTGCCTGGTCTAGCGGGATCCTCTCCTACAATGAGCAGTTCTTC. Its protein product is CAWSSGILSYNEQFF.

The chain joins TRBV6-6 to TRBJ1-2, with 7 positions matching TRBD1. CDR1 MNHNY and CDR2 SVGAGI come from the germline V gene (reference sequence). The J segment lost 2 bases and the V segment lost 5 bases, leaving 5 bases of the junction unmatched. The CDR3 runs to 14 residues. CDR3 residues: CASSVQGSNYGYTF. CDR3 coding DNA: TGTGCCAGCAGTGTACAGGGGTCCAACTATGGCTACACCTTC.

This chain joins TRBV19 and TRBJ2-1; the D is unclear. Germline CDR1 and CDR2: LNHDA and SQIVND (reference sequence). The CDR3 sequence is 13 residues long. V was pared by 7 bases and J by 1 base, with 8 bases between. CDR3 bases: TGTGCCAGTACCGCGAGGTCCTACAATGAGCAGTTCTTC. Its translation: CASTARSYNEQFF.

The chain carries TRBV4-3 and TRBJ2-4; TRBD2 is a possible D gene (6 bases). CDR1 is LGHNA and CDR2 is YSLEER in the germline V gene. The CDR3 covers 15 residues. V lost 0 bases, J lost 7 bases, and 13 bases lay in between. This CDR3 is CASSQEASGRNIQYF. For the CDR3, the DNA is TGCGCCAGCAGCCAAGAAGCGAGCGGGCGCAACATTCAGTACTTC.